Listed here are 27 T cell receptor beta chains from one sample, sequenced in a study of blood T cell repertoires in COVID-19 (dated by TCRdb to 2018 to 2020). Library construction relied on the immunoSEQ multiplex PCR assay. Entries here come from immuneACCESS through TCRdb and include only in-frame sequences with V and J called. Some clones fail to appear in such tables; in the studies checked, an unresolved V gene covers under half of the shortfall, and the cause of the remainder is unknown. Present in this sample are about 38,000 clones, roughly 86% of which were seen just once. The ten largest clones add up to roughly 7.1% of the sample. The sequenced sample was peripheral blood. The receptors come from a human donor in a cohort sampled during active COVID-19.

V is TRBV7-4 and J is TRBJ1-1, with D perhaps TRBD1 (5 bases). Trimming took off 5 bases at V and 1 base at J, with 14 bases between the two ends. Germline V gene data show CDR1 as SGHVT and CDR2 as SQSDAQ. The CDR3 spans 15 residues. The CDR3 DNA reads TGTGCCAGCAGCCACCGGGGGGTGGAGAACACTGAAGCTTTCTTT. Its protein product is CASSHRGVENTEAFF. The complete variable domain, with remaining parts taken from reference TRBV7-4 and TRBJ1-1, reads GAGVSQSPRYKVAKRGRDVALRCDSISGHVTLYWYRQTLGQGSEVLTYSQSDAQRDKSGRPSGRFSAERPERSVSTLKIQRTEQGDSAVYLCASSHRGVENTEAFFGQGTRLTVV.

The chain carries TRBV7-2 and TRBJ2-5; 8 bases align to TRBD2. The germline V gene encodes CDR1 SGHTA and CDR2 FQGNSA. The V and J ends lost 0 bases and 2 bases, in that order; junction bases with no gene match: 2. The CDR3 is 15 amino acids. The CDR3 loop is CASSLASGVQETQYF. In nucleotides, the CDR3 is TGTGCCAGCAGCTTAGCTAGCGGGGTACAAGAGACCCAGTACTTC.

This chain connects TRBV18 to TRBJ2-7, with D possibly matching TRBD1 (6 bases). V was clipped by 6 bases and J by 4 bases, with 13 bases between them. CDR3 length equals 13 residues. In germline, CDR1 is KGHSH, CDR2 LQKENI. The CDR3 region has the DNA TGTGCCAGCTCCGCCTTGGACAGTTACGAGCAGTACTTC. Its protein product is CASSALDSYEQYF.

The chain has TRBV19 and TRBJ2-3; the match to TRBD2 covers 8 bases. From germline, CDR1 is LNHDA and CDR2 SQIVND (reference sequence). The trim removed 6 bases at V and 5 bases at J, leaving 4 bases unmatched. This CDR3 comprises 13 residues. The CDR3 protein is CASRRGVLDTQYF. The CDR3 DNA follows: TGTGCCAGTAGGCGGGGGGTTTTAGATACGCAGTATTTT. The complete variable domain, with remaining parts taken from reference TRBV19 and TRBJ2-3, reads DGGITQSPKYLFRKEGQNVTLSCEQNLNHDAMYWYRQDPGQGLRLIYYSQIVNDFQKGDIAEGYSVSREKKESFPLTVTSAQKNPTAFYLCASRRGVLDTQYFGPGTRLTVL.

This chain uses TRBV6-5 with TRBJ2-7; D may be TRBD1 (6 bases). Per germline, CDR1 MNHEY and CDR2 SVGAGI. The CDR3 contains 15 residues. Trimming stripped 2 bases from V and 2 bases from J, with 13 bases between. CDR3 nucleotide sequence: TGTGCCAGCAGTTACGGTTCGACAGGAGCCTACGAGCAGTACTTC. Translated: CASSYGSTGAYEQYF.

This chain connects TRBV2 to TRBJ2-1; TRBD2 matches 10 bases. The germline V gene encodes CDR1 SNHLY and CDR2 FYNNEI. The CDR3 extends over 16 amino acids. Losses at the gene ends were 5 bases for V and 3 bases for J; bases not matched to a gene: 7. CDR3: CASSLRTSGSYNEQFF. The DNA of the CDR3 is TGTGCCAGCAGTCTAAGGACTAGCGGAAGCTACAATGAGCAGTTCTTC.

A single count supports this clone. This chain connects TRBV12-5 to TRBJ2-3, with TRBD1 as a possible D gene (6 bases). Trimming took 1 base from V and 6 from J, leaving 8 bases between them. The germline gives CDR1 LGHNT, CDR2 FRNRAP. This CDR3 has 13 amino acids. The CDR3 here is CASGLDREDTQYF. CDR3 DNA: TGTGCTAGTGGTTTGGACAGGGAGGATACGCAGTATTTT.

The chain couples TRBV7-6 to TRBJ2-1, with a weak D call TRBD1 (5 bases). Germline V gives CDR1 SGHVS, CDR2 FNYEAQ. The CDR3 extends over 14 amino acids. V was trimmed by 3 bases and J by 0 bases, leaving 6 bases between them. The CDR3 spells CASSFRDSYNEQFF. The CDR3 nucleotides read TGTGCCAGCAGCTTCAGGGACTCCTACAATGAGCAGTTCTTC.

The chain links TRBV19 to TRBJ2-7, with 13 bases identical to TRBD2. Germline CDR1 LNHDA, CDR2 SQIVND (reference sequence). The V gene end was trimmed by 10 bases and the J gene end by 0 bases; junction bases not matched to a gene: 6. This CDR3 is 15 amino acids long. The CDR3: CATQRTSGSSYEQYF. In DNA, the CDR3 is TGTGCCACCCAGAGGACTAGCGGGAGCTCCTACGAGCAGTACTTC.

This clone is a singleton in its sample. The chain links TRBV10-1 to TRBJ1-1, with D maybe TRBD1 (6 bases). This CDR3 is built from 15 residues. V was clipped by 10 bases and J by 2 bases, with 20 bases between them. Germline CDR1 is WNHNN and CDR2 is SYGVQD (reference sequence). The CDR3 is CANYSPWGRNTEAFF. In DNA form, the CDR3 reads TGCGCCAACTATAGCCCATGGGGGCGAAACACTGAAGCTTTCTTT.

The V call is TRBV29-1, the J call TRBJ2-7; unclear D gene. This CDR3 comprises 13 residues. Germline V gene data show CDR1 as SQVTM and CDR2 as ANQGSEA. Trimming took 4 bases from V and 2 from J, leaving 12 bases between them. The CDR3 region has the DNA TGCAGCGTTGCCCAGGAAATACCCTACGAGCAGTACTTC. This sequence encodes CSVAQEIPYEQYF.

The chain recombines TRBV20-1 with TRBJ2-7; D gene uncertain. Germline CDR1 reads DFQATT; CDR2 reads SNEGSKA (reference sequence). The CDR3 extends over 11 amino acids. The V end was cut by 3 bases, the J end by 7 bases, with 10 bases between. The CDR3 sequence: CSASLDLEQYF. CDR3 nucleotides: TGCAGTGCTAGCCTAGATCTGGAGCAGTACTTC.

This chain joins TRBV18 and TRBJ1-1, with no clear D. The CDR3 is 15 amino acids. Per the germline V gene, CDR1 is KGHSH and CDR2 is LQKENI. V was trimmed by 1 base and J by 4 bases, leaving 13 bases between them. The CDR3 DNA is TGTGCCAGCTCACCACGGGAGGACGCGAGCACTGAAGCTTTCTTT. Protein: CASSPREDASTEAFF.

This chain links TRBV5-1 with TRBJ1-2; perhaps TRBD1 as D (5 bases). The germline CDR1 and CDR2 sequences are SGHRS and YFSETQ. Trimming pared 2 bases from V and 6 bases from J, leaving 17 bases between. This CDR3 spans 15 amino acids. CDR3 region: CASSLDPGRGHGYTF. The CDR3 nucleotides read TGCGCCAGCAGCTTAGACCCCGGAAGGGGCCATGGCTACACCTTC.

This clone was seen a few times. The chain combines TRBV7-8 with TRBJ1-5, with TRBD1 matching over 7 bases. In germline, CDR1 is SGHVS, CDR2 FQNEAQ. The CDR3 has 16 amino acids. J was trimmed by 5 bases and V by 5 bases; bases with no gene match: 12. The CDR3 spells CASSPKKNRGYQPQHF. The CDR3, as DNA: TGTGCCAGCAGCCCGAAAAAGAACAGGGGATATCAGCCCCAGCATTTT.

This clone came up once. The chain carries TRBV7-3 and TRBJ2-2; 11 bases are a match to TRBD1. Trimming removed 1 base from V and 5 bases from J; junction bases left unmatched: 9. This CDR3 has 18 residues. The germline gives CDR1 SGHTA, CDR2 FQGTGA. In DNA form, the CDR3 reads TGTGCCAGCAGCTTAAGGGCGCTGCGGGACAGGGGGACCGGGGAGCTGTTTTTT. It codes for CASSLRALRDRGTGELFF.

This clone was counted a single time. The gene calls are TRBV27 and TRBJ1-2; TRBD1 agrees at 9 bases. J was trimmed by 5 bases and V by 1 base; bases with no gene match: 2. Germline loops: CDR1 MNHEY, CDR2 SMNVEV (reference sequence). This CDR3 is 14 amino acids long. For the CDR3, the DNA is TGTGCCAGCAGTTTATGGGGGACAGGGTATGGCTACACCTTC. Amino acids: CASSLWGTGYGYTF.

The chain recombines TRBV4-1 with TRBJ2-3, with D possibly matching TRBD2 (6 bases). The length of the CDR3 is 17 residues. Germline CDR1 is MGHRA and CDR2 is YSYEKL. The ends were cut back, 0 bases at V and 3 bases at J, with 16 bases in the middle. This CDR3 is CASSQDRGTFGTDTQYF. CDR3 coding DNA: TGCGCCAGCAGCCAAGATCGCGGGACCTTCGGTACAGATACGCAGTATTTT.

CDR3 nucleotide sequence: TGTGCCAGCAGCTCTCGGGGGGGGACTGGAAACACCATATATTTT. It translates to CASSSRGGTGNTIYF. The chain carries TRBV7-6 and TRBJ1-3; perhaps TRBD1 as D (5 bases). V lost 4 bases, J lost 2 bases, and 12 bases lay in between. Germline loops: CDR1 SGHVS, CDR2 FNYEAQ. The CDR3 runs 15 residues.

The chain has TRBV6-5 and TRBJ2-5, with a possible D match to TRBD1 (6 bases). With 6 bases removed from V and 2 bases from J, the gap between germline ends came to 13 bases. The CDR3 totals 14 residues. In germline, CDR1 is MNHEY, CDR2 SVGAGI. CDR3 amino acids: CASSRVGAQETQYF. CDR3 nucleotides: TGTGCCAGCAGCCGGGTGGGGGCACAAGAGACCCAGTACTTC.

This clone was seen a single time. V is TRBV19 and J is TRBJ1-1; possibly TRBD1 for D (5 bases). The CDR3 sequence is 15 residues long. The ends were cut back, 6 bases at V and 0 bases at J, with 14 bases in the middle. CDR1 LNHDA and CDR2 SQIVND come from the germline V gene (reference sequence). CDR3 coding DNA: TGTGCCAGTAGCCTCACTCGGACACTGAACACTGAAGCTTTCTTT. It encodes CASSLTRTLNTEAFF.

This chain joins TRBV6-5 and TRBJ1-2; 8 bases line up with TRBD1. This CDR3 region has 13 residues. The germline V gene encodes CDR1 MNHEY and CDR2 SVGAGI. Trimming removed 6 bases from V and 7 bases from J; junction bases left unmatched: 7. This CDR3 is CASSRGQGGGYTF. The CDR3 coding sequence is TGTGCCAGCAGCAGAGGACAGGGCGGTGGCTACACCTTC.

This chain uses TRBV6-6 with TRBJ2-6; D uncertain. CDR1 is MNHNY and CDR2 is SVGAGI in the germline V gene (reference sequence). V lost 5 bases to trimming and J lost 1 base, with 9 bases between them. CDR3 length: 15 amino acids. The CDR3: CASSGVMSGANVLTF. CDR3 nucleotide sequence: TGTGCCAGCAGTGGAGTTATGTCTGGGGCCAACGTCCTGACTTTC.

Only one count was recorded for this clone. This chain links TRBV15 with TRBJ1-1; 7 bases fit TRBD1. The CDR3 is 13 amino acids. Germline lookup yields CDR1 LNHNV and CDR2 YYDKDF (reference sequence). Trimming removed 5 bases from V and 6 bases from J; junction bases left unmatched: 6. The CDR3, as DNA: TGTGCCACCAGCGGAATACAGGGGTCTGAAGCTTTCTTT. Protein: CATSGIQGSEAFF.

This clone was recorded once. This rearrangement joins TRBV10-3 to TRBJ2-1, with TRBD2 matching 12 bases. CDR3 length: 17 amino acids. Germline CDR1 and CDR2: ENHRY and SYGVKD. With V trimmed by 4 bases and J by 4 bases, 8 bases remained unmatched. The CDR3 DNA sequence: TGTGCCATCAGTGGGACTAGCGGGACGAAGCTTTACAATGAGCAGTTCTTC. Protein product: CAISGTSGTKLYNEQFF.

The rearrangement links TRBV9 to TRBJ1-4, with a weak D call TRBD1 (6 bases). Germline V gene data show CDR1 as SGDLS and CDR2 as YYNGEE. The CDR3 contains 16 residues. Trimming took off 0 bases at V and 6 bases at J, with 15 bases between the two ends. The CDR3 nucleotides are TGTGCCAGCAGCGTAGAGGGTTGGGGGCAAGATGAAAAACTGTTTTTT. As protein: CASSVEGWGQDEKLFF.

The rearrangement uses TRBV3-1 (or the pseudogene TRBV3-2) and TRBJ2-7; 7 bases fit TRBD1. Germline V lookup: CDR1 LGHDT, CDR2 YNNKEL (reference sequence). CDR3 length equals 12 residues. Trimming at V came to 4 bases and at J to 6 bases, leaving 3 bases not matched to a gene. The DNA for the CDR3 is TGTGCCAGCAGCCGCCGGGACAGCGAGCAGTACTTC. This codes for CASSRRDSEQYF.